The 8 T cell receptor beta chains below were found in one sample sequenced in a study of human T cells and chemical hapten exposure. Time point specified: pre-sensitization, week 0. Treatment of the sample: therapeutic diphenylcyclopropenone sensitization with weekly scalp DPC. A single record per CDR3 protein comes from TCRdb applying MiXCR to the RACE reads. The sample consists of around 380,000 distinct CDR3 sequences, 4.5% to 5.5% of them appearing once. The sample consisted of whole blood, taken in connection with sensitization to the hapten diphenylcyclopropenone (DPC). The source of these receptors is a woman aged 18-29 years with alopecia areata. Some clones in this sample may be carry-over from other donors' samples.

This clonotype was detected ten times or more. An end of the junction does not agree with germline; a read error may underlie this. The chain joins TRBV12-3 or TRBV12-4 to TRBJ1-6; weak D call: TRBD1 (6 bases). The CDR3 runs to 12 residues. The CDR3 region is CASSRAGGPSDF. CDR3 coding DNA: TGTGCCAGCAGTCGAGCCGGGGGGCCGTCCGACTTT.

V gene TRBV7-2 combines with J gene TRBJ1-4; D remains unclear. The length of the CDR3 is 14 residues. Germline lookup yields CDR1 SGHTA and CDR2 FQGNSA. Trimming shortened V by 1 base and J by 8 bases, and 11 bases separated the two germline ends. The CDR3 is CASSLDTIGEKLFF. In DNA, the CDR3 is TGTGCCAGCAGCTTAGATACTATAGGAGAAAAACTGTTTTTT.

This clonotype showed up just a few times. Written as DNA, the CDR3 is TGTGCCAGCAGCTTTCTAACCGGGAGCCAGTACTTC. Translation gives CASSFLTGSQYF. This chain uses TRBV7-2 with TRBJ2-5; D is perhaps TRBD2 (6 bases). V shed 3 bases and J shed 10 bases, with 12 bases lying between them. CDR3 length: 12 residues. Germline lookup yields CDR1 SGHTA and CDR2 FQGNSA.

Turning to this clonotype: This may come from a read error, since a much larger clone is one base off. The chain combines TRBV5-1 with TRBJ1-4; 7 bases align to TRBD1. Germline values: CDR1 SGHRS, CDR2 YFSETQ. The CDR3 runs to 14 residues. The trim removed 0 bases at V and 5 bases at J, leaving 1 base unmatched. CDR3 amino acids: CASSLETGNEKLFF. The CDR3 region has the DNA TGCGCCAGCAGCTTGGAGACAGGGAATGAAAAACTGTTTTTT. Full variable domain (remainder filled in from reference TRBV5-1 and TRBJ1-4): KAGVTQTPRYLIKTRGQQVTLSCSPISGHRSVSWYQQTPGQGLQFLFEYFSETQRNKGNFPGRFSGRQFSNSRSEMNVSTLELGDSALYLCASSLETGNEKLFFGSGTQLSVL.

This clonotype was seen a few times. The chain combines TRBV7-2 with TRBJ1-5, with D tentatively TRBD1 (5 bases). With 3 bases removed from V and 9 bases from J, the gap between germline ends came to 12 bases. CDR1 and CDR2 from the germline V gene are SGHTA and FQGNSA. The CDR3 totals 13 residues. CDR3 in amino acids: CASSLGRDRPQHF. The DNA of the CDR3 is TGTGCCAGCAGCTTGGGCAGGGACCGGCCCCAGCATTTT.

This clonotype was recorded a few times. V gene TRBV12-3 or TRBV12-4 combines with J gene TRBJ2-7; TRBD2 aligns across 7 bases. The CDR3 length is 13 residues. V lost 4 bases and J lost 2; bases outside the gene matches: 2. The CDR3 loop is CASSSSGTYEQYF. The CDR3 region has the DNA TGTGCCAGCAGTTCTAGCGGAACCTACGAGCAGTACTTC.

Comment on this clonotype: At one of its ends the junction is not consistent with the germline gene, which may arise from a read error. This chain uses TRBV2 with TRBJ1-4; maybe TRBD1 (6 bases). There are 13 residues in the CDR3. CDR1 SNHLY and CDR2 FYNNEI come from the germline V gene. In DNA form, the CDR3 reads TGTGCCAGCAGTGAAGCGGCGGGGTCCGGGGGCAAATTT. Residues: CASSEAAGSGGKF.

This clonotype was picked up a small number of times. The genes are TRBV28 and TRBJ2-2; D ambiguous. Germline values: CDR1 MDHEN, CDR2 SYDVKM. V dropped 6 bases and J dropped 4 bases, with 24 bases sitting between them. The CDR3 is 18 amino acids. The CDR3 sequence is CASSRILYSNLITGELFF. The CDR3 region has the DNA TGTGCCAGCAGCCGTATTTTGTATTCAAACTTGATCACCGGGGAGCTGTTTTTT.